Following are 18 T cell receptor beta chains from one sample sequenced in a study of identical twins. TCRdb used MiXCR to reprocess the 5' RACE reads, holding one entry per CDR3 protein. The table has 450,000 to 650,000 distinct CDR3 sequences, around 15% seen once. Separately, the same data were catalogued under a study of yellow fever vaccine responses in identical twins.

Sequencing was performed on CD4+ T cells sorted from blood. The receptors shown here come from a woman between 18 and 29 years old in good health.

Many counts were recorded for this clonotype. V and J are TRBV24-1 and TRBJ2-1; D may be TRBD2 (6 bases). Germline V gene data show CDR1 as KGHDR and CDR2 as SFDVKD. Between the trimmed V and J ends, which lost 1 base and 2 bases, there was a span of 11 bases. This CDR3 has 16 amino acids. Here the CDR3 reads CATSDFDGGPYNEQFF. The CDR3 DNA is TGTGCCACCAGTGATTTTGACGGAGGGCCCTACAATGAGCAGTTCTTC.

This chain joins TRBV10-2 and TRBJ2-7; TRBD2 might be the D (6 bases). The CDR3 runs to 18 residues. Trimming shortened V by 3 bases and J by 3 bases, and 24 bases separated the two germline ends. CDR1 is WSHSY and CDR2 is SAAADI in the germline V gene. The DNA of the CDR3 is TGCGCCAGCAGTGATCTTGGCATTATTTTTACCGGGGGCTACGAGCAGTACTTC. This sequence encodes CASSDLGIIFTGGYEQYF.

This chain connects TRBV5-5 to TRBJ1-2; a weak D match, TRBD1 (6 bases). Looked up from germline, CDR1 is SGHKS and CDR2 is YYEKEE (reference sequence). V lost 5 bases and J lost 8, with 22 bases in between. There are 15 residues in the CDR3. This CDR3 reads CASSPLRDTTLGYTF. CDR3 nucleotides: TGTGCCAGCAGTCCGCTCCGGGACACGACGTTGGGCTACACCTTC.

There are a few counts of this clonotype. The CDR3 nucleotides read TGCGCCAGCAGCTGGACGTCGCAGACAGCGGCTAATGAAAAACTGTTTTTT. This codes for CASSWTSQTAANEKLFF. This rearrangement joins TRBV5-1 to TRBJ1-4; perhaps TRBD1 as D (5 bases). Per germline, CDR1 SGHRS and CDR2 YFSETQ. V gave up 3 bases and J gave up 3 bases, with 18 bases separating them. CDR3 length equals 17 residues. Complete variable domain (other parts from reference TRBV5-1 and TRBJ1-4): KAGVTQTPRYLIKTRGQQVTLSCSPISGHRSVSWYQQTPGQGLQFLFEYFSETQRNKGNFPGRFSGRQFSNSRSEMNVSTLELGDSALYLCASSWTSQTAANEKLFFGSGTQLSVL.

This clonotype showed up just a few times. This rearrangement joins TRBV9 to TRBJ2-5; 11 bases are a match to TRBD2. J was trimmed by 2 bases and V by 4 bases; bases with no gene match: 4. Germline V lookup: CDR1 SGDLS, CDR2 YYNGEE. The CDR3 has 15 amino acids. CDR3 in amino acids: CASSRIAGGQETQYF. The CDR3 DNA reads TGTGCCAGCAGCCGGATAGCGGGGGGGCAAGAGACCCAGTACTTC.

This clonotype was picked up a small number of times. The chain employs TRBV6-5 and TRBJ2-7; D gene unclear. This CDR3 contains 11 residues. V lost 8 bases and J 4 bases, leaving 9 bases between the germline ends. The germline V gene has CDR1 MNHEY and CDR2 SVGAGI. In DNA form, the CDR3 reads TGTGCCAGCCGGCGTGCGTACGAGCAGTACTTC. The encoded protein is CASRRAYEQYF.

This sequence joins TRBV6-5 and TRBJ2-1; either TRBD1 or TRBD2 may supply D (5 bases each). There are 16 residues in the CDR3. The V gene's germline CDR1 is MNHEY and CDR2 SVGAGI. Trimming cost V 0 bases and J 2 bases, with 11 bases left between them. This chain's CDR3 is CASSYSFQGPYNEQFF. CDR3 DNA: TGTGCCAGCAGTTACTCGTTTCAGGGACCCTACAATGAGCAGTTCTTC.

This clonotype was counted only a few times. The chain has TRBV20-1 and TRBJ2-7; the D gene could be TRBD1 or TRBD2 (5 bases each). V gave up 7 bases and J gave up 3 bases, with 13 bases separating them. CDR1 and CDR2 (germline): DFQATT, SNEGSKA (reference sequence). The CDR3 is 12 residues long. This CDR3 is CSVNGAFYEQYF. In DNA form, the CDR3 reads TGCAGTGTTAACGGGGCCTTCTACGAGCAGTACTTC.

A few counts support this clonotype. The J gene is TRBJ2-1, the V gene TRBV24-1; a weak D match, TRBD1 (5 bases). Trimming pared 1 base from V and 8 bases from J, leaving 8 bases between. This CDR3 spans 13 amino acids. Germline CDR1 is KGHDR and CDR2 is SFDVKD. The CDR3 nucleotides read TGTGCCACCAGTGATTTAGGGGTCGATGAGCAGTTCTTC. This gives the protein CATSDLGVDEQFF.

J is TRBJ1-6 and V is TRBV20-1; D might be TRBD1 (5 bases). Germline CDR1 reads DFQATT; CDR2 reads SNEGSKA (reference sequence). Trimming pared 4 bases from V and 6 bases from J, leaving 19 bases between. CDR3 length equals 16 residues. The CDR3 nucleotides read TGCAGTGCTACGAGGAAACCCGGGACCGTTAATTCACCCCTCCACTTT. Translated: CSATRKPGTVNSPLHF.

The V and J genes are TRBV10-3 and TRBJ1-2; weak D call: TRBD1 (6 bases). Per germline, CDR1 ENHRY and CDR2 SYGVKD. The CDR3 covers 13 residues. V dropped 4 bases and J dropped 1 base, with 7 bases sitting between them. In nucleotides, the CDR3 is TGTGCCATCAGTGGACAGGATAACTATGGCTACACCTTC. Encoded protein: CAISGQDNYGYTF.

This chain links TRBV29-1 with TRBJ2-7; D might be TRBD1 or TRBD2, each matching 6 bases. The CDR3 consists of 14 residues. Trimming removed 7 bases from V and 6 bases from J, with 22 bases in between. CDR1 is SQVTM, CDR2 ANQGSEA, per germline. Written as DNA, the CDR3 is TGCAGCGGTACAGGGCATGACGGGACTTGCGAGCAGTACTTC. It translates to CSGTGHDGTCEQYF.

This chain connects TRBV5-1 to TRBJ2-1, with D maybe TRBD1 (6 bases). Germline values: CDR1 SGHRS, CDR2 YFSETQ. The CDR3 sequence is 17 residues long. With 1 base removed from V and 0 bases from J, the gap between germline ends came to 14 bases. CDR3: CASSLTPARGSYNEQFF. In DNA form, the CDR3 reads TGCGCCAGCAGCTTGACACCGGCCAGGGGCTCCTACAATGAGCAGTTCTTC.

The gene calls are TRBV18 and TRBJ1-4, with 8 bases fitting TRBD1. There are 16 residues in the CDR3. Germline CDR1 KGHSH, CDR2 LQKENI. Trimming took 4 bases from V and 5 from J; bases not matched to a gene: 9. The CDR3 bases are TGTGCCAGCTCACTCGGACAGGGTGCGAAAAATGAAAAACTGTTTTTT. This sequence encodes CASSLGQGAKNEKLFF.

The chain employs TRBV11-1 and TRBJ2-1; TRBD1 might be the D (6 bases). Per the germline V gene, CDR1 is SGHAT and CDR2 is FQDESV (reference sequence). The CDR3 totals 19 residues. V was cut by 4 bases and J by 9 bases, with 31 bases left in between. The CDR3 nucleotides read TGTGCCAGCAGCTCGCGAAGGGCAGGGGCAGGGCTATTTTGGAGTGAGCAGTTCTTC. It encodes CASSSRRAGAGLFWSEQFF.

Remarks on this clonotype: The junction shows a germline mismatch at one end, possibly a read error. CDR3 coding DNA: TGTGCCAGCTGTTTCAGACTGACTGGGAATGAGCAGTTCTTC. It yields the protein CASCFRLTGNEQFF. The genes are TRBV12-3 or TRBV12-4 and TRBJ2-1; D not certain. The CDR3 totals 14 residues.

Ten or more counts support this clonotype. The chain recombines TRBV11-2 with TRBJ2-3; TRBD2 matches at 7 bases. Germline V CDR1 and CDR2: SGHAT, FQNNGV. This CDR3 comprises 15 residues. Germline trimming cut 5 bases from V and 0 bases from J; bases unmatched to any gene: 5. CDR3 bases: TGTGCCAGCAGCCGGGAGCGGGGTAGCACAGATACGCAGTATTTT. Its protein product is CASSRERGSTDTQYF. Drawing the rest from reference TRBV11-2 and TRBJ2-3, the complete variable domain is EAGVAQSPRYKIIEKRQSVAFWCNPISGHATLYWYQQILGQGPKLLIQFQNNGVVDDSQLPKDRFSAERLKGVDSTLKIQPAKLEDSAVYLCASSRERGSTDTQYFGPGTRLTVL.

CDR3 sequence (DNA): TGTGCCAGCAGTGAAGCAGCAGGCGAGCAGTACTTC. The encoded protein is CASSEAAGEQYF. The genes are TRBV2 and TRBJ2-7; D unclear. CDR1 is SNHLY, CDR2 FYNNEI, per germline. With 0 bases removed from V and 6 bases from J, the gap between germline ends came to 6 bases. This CDR3 is built from 12 residues.